The rows below give T cell receptor beta chains drawn from one sample of a study of blood T cells in healthy people across ages. A single record per CDR3 protein comes from TCRdb applying MiXCR to the 5' RACE reads. The sample shows over a million distinct CDR3 sequences, under 55% of them seen only once. The sequenced sample was blood. These receptor sequences come from a woman aged 55-70 years in good health. The CDR3 runs from the conserved cysteine through the conserved F or W. Each record gives: D gene, J gene, clone size, V gene, CDR3 DNA, CDR3 protein. A D gene is named only where the DNA matches it firmly. Clone size is given for some rows only: seen once, a few or many times, or a class if the clone is expanded.

D: NA
J: TRBJ2-7
size: NA
V: TRBV15
DNA: TGTGCCACCAGCCCCCGTGGGCCTTACGAGCAGTACTTC
CDR3: CATSPRGPYEQYF

D: NA
J: TRBJ1-2
size: NA
V: TRBV6-1
DNA: TGTGCCAGCAGTGAAGATCCCAGGCCCCATGGCTACACCTTC
CDR3: CASSEDPRPHGYTF

D: TRBD2
J: TRBJ2-3
size: few
V: TRBV27
DNA: TGTGCCAGCAGTTTCCTTGGACTAGCGGGGGACACAGATACGCAGTATTTT
CDR3: CASSFLGLAGDTDTQYF

D: NA
J: TRBJ2-1
size: NA
V: TRBV21-1
DNA: TGTGCCAGCAGCAATTCGGAGCGGGACAGGCAGTTCTTC
CDR3: CASSNSERDRQFF

D: NA
J: TRBJ1-4
size: NA
V: TRBV5-1
DNA: TGCGCCAGCAGCTTTCTGGCGGAAACAGGATCAAAACTGTTTTTT
CDR3: CASSFLAETGSKLFF

D: TRBD1
J: TRBJ2-5
size: NA
V: TRBV18
DNA: TGTGCCAGCTCACCACTGAGACAGGGGCCCCAAGAGACCCAGTACTTC
CDR3: CASSPLRQGPQETQYF

D: NA
J: TRBJ2-7
size: NA
V: TRBV3-1
DNA: TGTGCCAGCAGCCACGGGGGAGGAAGGACCTACGAGCAGTACTTC
CDR3: CASSHGGGRTYEQYF

D: TRBD2
J: TRBJ2-1
size: few
V: TRBV28
DNA: TGTGCCAGCAGTTCCACCGGGGGGGGCAATGAGCAGTTCTTC
CDR3: CASSSTGGGNEQFF

D: NA
J: TRBJ2-6
size: NA
V: TRBV7-3
DNA: TGTGCCAGCAGCTTGACCTACACTGGGGCCAACGTCCTGACTTTC
CDR3: CASSLTYTGANVLTF

D: TRBD1
J: TRBJ2-7
size: NA
V: TRBV12-3/TRBV12-4
DNA: TGTGCCAGCAGCCAAGACAGGGGACGAACCTACGAGCAGTACTTC
CDR3: CASSQDRGRTYEQYF

D: NA
J: TRBJ2-6
size: few
V: TRBV29-1
DNA: TGCAGCGTGGTGGACGTTAGCTCTGGGGCCAACGTCCTGACTTTC
CDR3: CSVVDVSSGANVLTF

D: NA
J: TRBJ2-1
size: few
V: TRBV20-1
DNA: TGCAGCGCCACGGGTGGCGGGTACAATGAGCAGTTCTTC
CDR3: CSATGGGYNEQFF

D: TRBD2
J: TRBJ2-3
size: NA
V: TRBV28
DNA: TGTGCCAGCAGTTTCGTGGGTGGTGGGCTAGCGGGATCGGATACGCAGTATTTT
CDR3: CASSFVGGGLAGSDTQYF

D: TRBD2
J: TRBJ2-1
size: NA
V: TRBV10-2
DNA: TGCGCCGGCAGGACTAGCGGGCTTAGTAGCTCCTACAATGAGCAGTTCTTC
CDR3: CAGRTSGLSSSYNEQFF

D: NA
J: TRBJ2-7
size: NA
V: TRBV5-1
DNA: TGCGCCAGCAGCCGATGGGTGGGCGAGCAGTACTTC
CDR3: CASSRWVGEQYF

D: NA
J: TRBJ2-5
size: few
V: TRBV7-9
DNA: TGTGCCAGCAGCTTAAATTTGGGAAATCGGGAGACCCAGTACTTC
CDR3: CASSLNLGNRETQYF

D: NA
J: TRBJ2-3
size: few
V: TRBV13
DNA: TGTGCCAGCAGCTTAGGGGCAGGGGTCACAGATACGCAGTATTTT
CDR3: CASSLGAGVTDTQYF

D: TRBD1
J: TRBJ1-2
size: many
V: TRBV7-6
DNA: TGTGCCAGCAGCTTAGGACAGGGAAGAGGCTACACCTTC
CDR3: CASSLGQGRGYTF

D: NA
J: TRBJ2-1
size: NA
V: TRBV5-1
DNA: TGCGCCAGCAGCTTGGGACAGCTGCGGGATGAGCAGTTCTTC
CDR3: CASSLGQLRDEQFF

D: TRBD1
J: TRBJ1-2
size: NA
V: TRBV5-5
DNA: TGTGCCAGCAGCTTGCGGACAGTTCCCCTTGACAGGGAGGACGGCTACACTTTC
CDR3: CASSLRTVPLDREDGYTF

D: TRBD1
J: TRBJ1-2
size: NA
V: TRBV12-3/TRBV12-4
DNA: TGTGCCAGCAAACCTTCAGGGGGGGGAGCCCTTTTCTATGGCTACACCTTC
CDR3: CASKPSGGGALFYGYTF

D: NA
J: TRBJ2-1
size: NA
V: TRBV29-1
DNA: TGCAGCGTTGAACCAGCGGCACCCTACAATGAGCAGTTCTTC
CDR3: CSVEPAAPYNEQFF

D: NA
J: TRBJ2-7
size: NA
V: TRBV29-1
DNA: TGCAGCGTTGAACGGTCCGAGCTGCAGTACTTC
CDR3: CSVERSELQYF

D: NA
J: TRBJ2-1
size: few
V: TRBV10-3
DNA: TGTGCCATCAGTGCCGGGGGCGCAGGGAATGAGCAGTTCTTC
CDR3: CAISAGGAGNEQFF

D: NA
J: TRBJ2-3
size: few
V: TRBV20-1
DNA: TGCAGTGCCCCCCCGACCGGCCCAGATACGCAGTATTTT
CDR3: CSAPPTGPDTQYF

D: NA
J: TRBJ2-3
size: NA
V: TRBV7-6
DNA: TGTGCCAGCAGCACCCGTTTCGAGCTCACAGATACGCAGTATTTT
CDR3: CASSTRFELTDTQYF

D: TRBD1
J: TRBJ2-5
size: NA
V: TRBV7-9
DNA: TGTGCCAGCAGCTTAGACAGGGGAAAGACCCAGTACTTC
CDR3: CASSLDRGKTQYF

D: NA
J: TRBJ2-1
size: NA
V: TRBV9
DNA: TGTGCCAGCAGCGTAGTAGGGGGTGAGCAGTTCTTC
CDR3: CASSVVGGEQFF

D: NA
J: TRBJ2-7
size: NA
V: TRBV28
DNA: TGTGCCAGCAGTTCGGGCTCTGTCAACGCGTACGAGCAGTACTTC
CDR3: CASSSGSVNAYEQYF

D: TRBD2
J: TRBJ2-5
size: NA
V: TRBV18
DNA: TGTGCCAGCTCACCAGCAAAGACTAGCATGGAGACCCAGTACTTC
CDR3: CASSPAKTSMETQYF

D: NA
J: TRBJ1-2
size: few
V: TRBV30
DNA: TGTGCCTGGAGTTGGGGCGGGGCTATCACCTACACCTTC
CDR3: CAWSWGGAITYTF

D: NA
J: TRBJ2-4
size: few
V: TRBV5-6
DNA: TGTGCCAGCAGCCCTGGGACCTTAGCCAAGAACATTCAGTACTTC
CDR3: CASSPGTLAKNIQYF

D: NA
J: TRBJ2-3
size: NA
V: TRBV10-3
DNA: TGTGCCATCAACCGGGGGCGGGAGAGCACAGATACGCAGTATTTT
CDR3: CAINRGRESTDTQYF

D: NA
J: TRBJ2-1
size: few
V: TRBV27
DNA: TGTGCCAGCAGCCCCACAAACGTCCCCCTATACAATGAGCAGTTCTTC
CDR3: CASSPTNVPLYNEQFF

D: TRBD1
J: TRBJ2-1
size: few
V: TRBV13
DNA: TGTGCCAGCAGCTCCGCTGGGACAGCCTCAGGCCCCTACAATGAGCAGTTCTTC
CDR3: CASSSAGTASGPYNEQFF

D: NA
J: TRBJ1-5
size: NA
V: TRBV4-1
DNA: TGCGCCAGCAGCCAAGACGATCGGGCTCAGCCCCAGCATTTT
CDR3: CASSQDDRAQPQHF